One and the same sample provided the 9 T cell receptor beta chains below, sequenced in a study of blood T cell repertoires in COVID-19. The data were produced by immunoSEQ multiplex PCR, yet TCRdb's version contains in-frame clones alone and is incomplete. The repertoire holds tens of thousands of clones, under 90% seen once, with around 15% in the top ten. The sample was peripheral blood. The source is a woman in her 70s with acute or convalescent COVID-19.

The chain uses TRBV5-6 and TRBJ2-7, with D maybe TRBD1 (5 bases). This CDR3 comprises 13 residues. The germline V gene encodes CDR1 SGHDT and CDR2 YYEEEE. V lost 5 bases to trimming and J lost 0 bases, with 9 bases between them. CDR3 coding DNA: TGTGCCAGCAGGGACATTAGCTCCTACGAGCAGTACGTC. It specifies CASRDISSYEQYV.

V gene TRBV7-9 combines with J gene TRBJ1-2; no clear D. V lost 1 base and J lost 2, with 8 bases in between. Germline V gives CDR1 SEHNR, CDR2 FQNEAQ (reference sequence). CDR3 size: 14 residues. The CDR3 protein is CASSLGAGNYGYTF. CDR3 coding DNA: TGTGCCAGCAGCTTAGGAGCAGGAAACTATGGCTACACCTTC.

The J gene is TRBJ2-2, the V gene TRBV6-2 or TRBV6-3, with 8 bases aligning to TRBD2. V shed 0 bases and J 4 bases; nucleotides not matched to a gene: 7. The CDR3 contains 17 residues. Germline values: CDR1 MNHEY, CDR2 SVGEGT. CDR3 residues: CASSYSKRGPGTGELFF. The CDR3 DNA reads TGTGCCAGCAGTTACTCGAAGCGGGGGCCGGGCACCGGGGAGCTGTTTTTT.

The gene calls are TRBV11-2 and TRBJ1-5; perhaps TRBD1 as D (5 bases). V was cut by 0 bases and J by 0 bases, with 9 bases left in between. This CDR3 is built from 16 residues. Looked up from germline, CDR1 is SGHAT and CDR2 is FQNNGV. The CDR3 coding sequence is TGTGCCAGCAGCTTAGACGCAGGGTATAGCAATCAGCCCCAGCATTTT. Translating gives CASSLDAGYSNQPQHF.

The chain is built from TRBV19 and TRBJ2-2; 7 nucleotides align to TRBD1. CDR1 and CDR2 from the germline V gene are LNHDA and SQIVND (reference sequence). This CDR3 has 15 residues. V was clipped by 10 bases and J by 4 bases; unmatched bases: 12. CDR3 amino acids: CATTEGTAPTGELFF. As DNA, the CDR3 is TGTGCCACCACAGAGGGGACAGCCCCCACCGGGGAGCTGTTTTTT.

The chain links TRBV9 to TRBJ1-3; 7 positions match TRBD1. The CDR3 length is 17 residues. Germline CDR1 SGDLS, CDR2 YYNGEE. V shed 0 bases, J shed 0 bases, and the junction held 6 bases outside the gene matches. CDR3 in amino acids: CASSVASGQNSGNTIYF. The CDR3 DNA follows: TGTGCCAGCAGCGTAGCCTCGGGACAGAACTCTGGAAACACCATATATTTT.

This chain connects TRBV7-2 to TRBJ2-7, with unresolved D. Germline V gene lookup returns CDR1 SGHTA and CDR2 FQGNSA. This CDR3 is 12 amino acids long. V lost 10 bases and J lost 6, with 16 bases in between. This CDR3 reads CATKLKGCEQYV. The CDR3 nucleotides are TGTGCCACCAAACTAAAAGGTTGCGAGCAGTACGTC.

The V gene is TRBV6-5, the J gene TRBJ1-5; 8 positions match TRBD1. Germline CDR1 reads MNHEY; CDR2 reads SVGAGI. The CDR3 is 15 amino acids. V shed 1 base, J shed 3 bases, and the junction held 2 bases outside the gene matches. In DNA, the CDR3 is TGTGCCAGCAGTTACTACAGGGGGGACAATCAGCCCCAGCATTTT. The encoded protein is CASSYYRGDNQPQHF.

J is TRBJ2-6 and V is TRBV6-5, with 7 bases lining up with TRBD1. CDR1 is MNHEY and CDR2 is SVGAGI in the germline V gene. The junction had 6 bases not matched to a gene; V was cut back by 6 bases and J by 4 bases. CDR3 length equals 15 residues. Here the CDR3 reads CASSRLRGGANVLTF. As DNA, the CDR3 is TGTGCCAGCAGCCGACTCAGGGGGGGGGCCAACGTCCTGACTTTC.